The rows below give T cell receptor beta chains drawn from one sample of a study of T cells after yellow fever vaccination. MiXCR, applied by TCRdb to the 5' RACE reads, yields one record per CDR3 protein. The repertoire holds about 310,000 distinct CDR3 sequences, with around 4% as singletons. Sequenced here: PBMCs, sampled on the day of the yellow fever booster vaccination. The receptors stem from a man aged 18 to 29 who received the YFV17D yellow fever vaccine. Both conserved end residues are part of each CDR3. The D gene is left open where the match is weak. The size of a clone is reported for some rows only, either as once, few or many, or as a class for expanded clones.

DNA	CDR3	V	D	J	size
TGTGCCACCAGTGATTCCATGAACACTGAAGCTTTCTTT	CATSDSMNTEAFF	TRBV24-1	NA	TRBJ1-1	many
TGTGCCAGCAGTACGTTTGTGATGAACAATGAGCAGTTCTTC	CASSTFVMNNEQFF	TRBV12-3/TRBV12-4	NA	TRBJ2-1	many
TGTGCCAGCAGTCCCCTCTGGACAGGGGAGAACACTGAAGCTTTCTTT	CASSPLWTGENTEAFF	TRBV2	TRBD1	TRBJ1-1	few
TGTGCCAGCTCACCCGCCAGGGGGACCCGTACGCAGTTCTTC	CASSPARGTRTQFF	TRBV18	TRBD1	TRBJ2-1	few
TGCAGTGCTATTCTCCACTTAACGAACACTGAAGCTTTCTTT	CSAILHLTNTEAFF	TRBV20-1	NA	TRBJ1-1	few
TGTGCCAGCAGCCGGAGGAGGGGGGGCGGTGAGCAGTTCTTC	CASSRRRGGGEQFF	TRBV14	NA	TRBJ2-1	NA
TGTGCCAGCAGCCAAGCCGGGGAAGATACGCAGTATTTT	CASSQAGEDTQYF	TRBV3-1	NA	TRBJ2-3	few
TGTGCCGCCCGAGCGTTGAGCACAGATACGCAGTATTTT	CAARALSTDTQYF	TRBV19	NA	TRBJ2-3	many
TGTGCCAGCAGTTACGCGGACAGGGCTACTGACAATGAGCAGTTCTTC	CASSYADRATDNEQFF	TRBV6-6	TRBD1	TRBJ2-1	few
TGTGCCAGCAGCTTTTCGGGACAAAACAATCAGCCCCAGCATTTT	CASSFSGQNNQPQHF	TRBV7-2	NA	TRBJ1-5	few
TGTGCCAGCAGTCCGGACAGGGCGGATATAACGTGGGGCTCCTACAATGAGCAGTTCTTC	CASSPDRADITWGSYNEQFF	TRBV12-3/TRBV12-4	TRBD1	TRBJ2-1	NA
TGTGCCAGCAGCCTGAGTCCCGGGACAGTGGCCACCGGGGAGCTGTTTTTT	CASSLSPGTVATGELFF	TRBV7-2	TRBD1	TRBJ2-2	few
TGCGCCAGCAGCTTGGTCTCGGGACGCGAGAACACTGAAGCTTTCTTT	CASSLVSGRENTEAFF	TRBV5-1	NA	TRBJ1-1	many
TGTGCCAGCAGCCCTCGGACCACCACGAACACCGGGGAGCTGTTTTTT	CASSPRTTTNTGELFF	TRBV7-9	NA	TRBJ2-2	many
TGTGCCAGCAGTGAAGCGGGGTTAGGCTCTGGGGCCAACGTCCTGACTTTC	CASSEAGLGSGANVLTF	TRBV6-1	NA	TRBJ2-6	few
TGTGCCAGCAGTCCTACTACTCAGGGGGCCAGGACTGAAGCTTTCTTT	CASSPTTQGARTEAFF	TRBV7-8	TRBD1	TRBJ1-1	NA
TGCGCCAGCAGCCAAGTGGGTCCAGCCTCTGGAAACACCATATATTTT	CASSQVGPASGNTIYF	TRBV4-3	NA	TRBJ1-3	few
TGTGCCAGCAGGGGGTACTTGCATACGCAGTATTTT	CASRGYLHTQYF	TRBV7-2	NA	TRBJ2-3	many
TGTGCCATCAGTTTCGGGCAGGGAAGCAATCAGCCCCAGCATTTT	CAISFGQGSNQPQHF	TRBV10-3	NA	TRBJ1-5	NA
TGTGCCAGTGCAGGGGCTAACACCGGGGAGCTGTTTTTT	CASAGANTGELFF	TRBV19	NA	TRBJ2-2	few
TGTGCCAGCAGCTTAATCCGGGGTGGAGAGACCCAGTACTTC	CASSLIRGGETQYF	TRBV11-2	NA	TRBJ2-5	many
TGTGCCATCTCTGGCAACGGGGAGTCCACAGATACGCAGTATTTT	CAISGNGESTDTQYF	TRBV10-3	NA	TRBJ2-3	many
TGCGCCAGCAGCCCCTATAGCGGGGGACGCACAGATACGCAGTATTTT	CASSPYSGGRTDTQYF	TRBV5-1	TRBD2	TRBJ2-3	many
TGCGCCAGCAGCTTGGATTCGCATTTCTATGGCTACACCTTC	CASSLDSHFYGYTF	TRBV5-1	NA	TRBJ1-2	many
TGTGCCAGCACGGGGGGGCCAAGAGAGACCCAGTACTTC	CASTGGPRETQYF	TRBV5-6	TRBD2	TRBJ2-5	many
TGTGCCAGCAGCTTTCCGTCGGTAAACTATGGCTACACCTTC	CASSFPSVNYGYTF	TRBV5-5	NA	TRBJ1-2	NA
TGTGCCAGCAGTCGCCTTTCCCCTAGCACAGATACGCAGTATTTT	CASSRLSPSTDTQYF	TRBV12-3/TRBV12-4	NA	TRBJ2-3	NA
TGTGCCAGCAGCCCGCGACGGGGGGCCAGCTCCTACAATGAGCAGTTCTTC	CASSPRRGASSYNEQFF	TRBV7-8	NA	TRBJ2-1	many
TGTGCCAGCAGTTACTCGTCAGAGAACACTGAAGCTTTCTTT	CASSYSSENTEAFF	TRBV6-2/TRBV6-3	NA	TRBJ1-1	many
TGTGCCAGCAGCGACAGGTCTCGGAGTGAGACCCAGTACTTC	CASSDRSRSETQYF	TRBV6-5	NA	TRBJ2-5	many
TGCGCCAGCAACCAGGGAGGCCATTACAATGAGCAGTTCTTC	CASNQGGHYNEQFF	TRBV5-1	NA	TRBJ2-1	NA
TGTGCCAGCAGTCCGGGACAGGGCCCCGTCTCTGGAAACACCATATATTTT	CASSPGQGPVSGNTIYF	TRBV6-5	TRBD1	TRBJ1-3	few
TGTGCCACCAGCAGAGGACTAGCGGGGAACAATGAGCAGTTCTTC	CATSRGLAGNNEQFF	TRBV15	TRBD2	TRBJ2-1	many
TGTGCCAGCAGCTCGAACGTTTCCTATAATTCACCCCTCCACTTT	CASSSNVSYNSPLHF	TRBV5-6	NA	TRBJ1-6	few
TGTGCCAGCAGCTTCCTGATCCCGGCTGGCACAGATACGCAGTATTTT	CASSFLIPAGTDTQYF	TRBV7-9	NA	TRBJ2-3	many
TGCGCCAGCAGCCAAGAGTTGGGTTGGGGTACGCAGTATTTT	CASSQELGWGTQYF	TRBV4-3	NA	TRBJ2-3	few
TGTGCCAGCAAGTTGGGTAGCGCCTATAATTCACCCCTCCACTTT	CASKLGSAYNSPLHF	TRBV2	NA	TRBJ1-6	few
TGCGCCAGCAGTAAACAGGCAACGACAGATTTGGGCACTGAAGCTTTCTTT	CASSKQATTDLGTEAFF	TRBV5-1	NA	TRBJ1-1	many
TGTGCCAGCCTGACAGGGAACACCGGGGAGCTGTTTTTT	CASLTGNTGELFF	TRBV28	NA	TRBJ2-2	NA
TGTGCCAGCAGACAGATCTCAACCCCTGAAGCTTTCTTT	CASRQISTPEAFF	TRBV7-7	NA	TRBJ1-1	few
TGTGCCAGCAGTGTCCATTTCGGACAGGGCCACGAGACCCAGTACTTC	CASSVHFGQGHETQYF	TRBV25-1	TRBD1	TRBJ2-5	NA
TGTGCCAGCAGCGGGAACTATAATTCACCCCTCCACTTT	CASSGNYNSPLHF	TRBV28	NA	TRBJ1-6	few
TGTGCCAGCAGCCGGGACATCACTGAAGCTTTCTTT	CASSRDITEAFF	TRBV6-1	NA	TRBJ1-1	many
TGTGCCAGCAACGTAGCGGGGAGAGGAGAGACCCAGTACTTC	CASNVAGRGETQYF	TRBV6-2/TRBV6-3	TRBD2	TRBJ2-5	few
TGTGCCAGCATGGACGCTGATCAGCCCCAGCATTTT	CASMDADQPQHF	TRBV28	NA	TRBJ1-5	few
TGTGCCAGCAGTTCCGGGGGCCTCCGGGGCTACACCTTC	CASSSGGLRGYTF	TRBV28	NA	TRBJ1-2	few
TGTGCCAGCAGCTCCGGACTCCAAGGGGGGACCCAGTACTTC	CASSSGLQGGTQYF	TRBV7-6	NA	TRBJ2-5	NA
TGTGCCAGCAGTTTCCGACCCCAGGGGCCCCGGGAGCTGTTTTTT	CASSFRPQGPRELFF	TRBV12-3/TRBV12-4	NA	TRBJ2-2	NA
TGCGCCAGCAGCCCCATAAACGGGGCTGAAGCTTTCTTT	CASSPINGAEAFF	TRBV5-1	NA	TRBJ1-1	NA
TGTGCCAGCAGCCGGGGACTAGCGGCCTTCAATGAGCAGTTCTTC	CASSRGLAAFNEQFF	TRBV7-3	TRBD2	TRBJ2-1	many
TGTGCCAGCAGCTTAGCGACCCAGTACTTC	CASSLATQYF	TRBV7-6	NA	TRBJ2-5	NA
TGCGCCAGCAGCCAGGGGGGGCAGACAGCTAGCACAGATACGCAGTATTTT	CASSQGGQTASTDTQYF	TRBV4-3	NA	TRBJ2-3	NA
TGTGCCAGCAGCCAAGAACGAGCGAGAAATCTGGGTCAGCCCCAGCATTTT	CASSQERARNLGQPQHF	TRBV14	NA	TRBJ1-5	NA